A selection of T cell receptor beta chains follows, all from one sample in a study of cytomegalovirus exposure and HLA in healthy donors. Profiling relied on immunoSEQ multiplex PCR, and the TCRdb table lists in-frame clones only, not all of them. The sample's table shows around 150,000 clones. Sequenced sample: PBMCs. The source of these receptors is a woman aged 60 to 75 in good health and CMV-seronegative. Each CDR3 is given with its conserved first and last residue. The D gene is left open where the match is weak.

cdr3_aa | d_call | cdr3_length | v_call
CASSVGGSAEAFF | NA | 13 | TRBV9
CASRAGTSGNTGELFF | TRBD2 | 16 | TRBV2
CAISELGQDNEKLFF | NA | 15 | TRBV10-3
CASSFSPSSSGNTIYF | NA | 16 | TRBV5-1
CASSLGPSGTGELFF | TRBD2 | 15 | TRBV7-7
CASSLDRPGQGQPQHF | TRBD1 | 16 | TRBV27
CASSQDRGGGGAGYTF | NA | 16 | TRBV4-1
CASSPLGSFGSEAFF | NA | 15 | TRBV18
CATSRVEAHEQYF | NA | 13 | TRBV15
CASSSTLGGADTQYF | NA | 15 | TRBV7-9
CASSPITGVSSEQFF | TRBD1 | 15 | TRBV18
CASSLVSGLPGGGEQFF | TRBD2 | 17 | TRBV11-2
CASSAGLAGSYNEQFF | TRBD2 | 16 | TRBV2
CASSLANKEGYTF | NA | 13 | TRBV7-2
CASGGLAGPNEQFF | TRBD2 | 14 | TRBV19
CASSNPDRASSGNTIYF | TRBD1 | 17 | TRBV5-1
CASSQRQGFGTDTQYF | TRBD1 | 16 | TRBV4-3
CASSPQTSGGNNEQFF | TRBD2 | 16 | TRBV18
CSAKPLQEQFF | NA | 11 | TRBV20-1
CASSLKAGETYNEQFF | NA | 16 | TRBV7-3
CASSGTSGGYEQYF | TRBD2 | 14 | TRBV9
CASSSVANPYEQYF | NA | 14 | TRBV5-6
CASTGRGGGSYNEQFF | NA | 16 | TRBV27
CASSLKGRGKWASQETQYF | NA | 19 | TRBV7-3
CASGVALRGYEQYF | TRBD1 | 14 | TRBV12-5
CASRSSGGVLNTEAFF | TRBD1 | 16 | TRBV27
CASSRAGGFYEQYF | NA | 14 | TRBV14
CASSLGTHQETQYF | NA | 14 | TRBV7-2
CASSNQLQGSNQPQHF | NA | 16 | TRBV7-8
CASSLEAGAGNEQFF | TRBD2 | 15 | TRBV5-5
CASSPESVHYGYTF | NA | 14 | TRBV2
CASTRDRASYEQYF | TRBD1 | 14 | TRBV6-1
CASSRTQETQYF | NA | 12 | TRBV7-6
CASSLVVVGGVEQFF | NA | 15 | TRBV5-1
CSVGVTGREDEKLFF | NA | 15 | TRBV29-1
CASSAGEGGELFF | TRBD2 | 13 | TRBV9
CASSYSSWQGDTEAFF | TRBD1 | 16 | TRBV6-5
CASSLRPGQGVGTEAFF | TRBD1 | 17 | TRBV5-1
CASSRWAENTGELFF | NA | 15 | TRBV5-5
CASTVAQGGEQYF | NA | 13 | TRBV7-2
CASSVTTGGNWVTEAFF | TRBD1 | 17 | TRBV19
CASSIGGTDPYEQYF | TRBD1 | 15 | TRBV19
CASSLLAGEVNEQFF | TRBD2 | 15 | TRBV5-1
CASSIASGRASNEQFF | TRBD2 | 16 | TRBV5-1
CASSLTGTEAFF | NA | 12 | TRBV4-2
CASSSIGEETEAFF | NA | 14 | TRBV6-6
CASSLVQVLNSPLHF | NA | 15 | TRBV7-9
CASSGGSSYNSPLHF | NA | 15 | TRBV2